This TCR beta chain was recovered during a study of T cell changes during pregnancy in multiple sclerosis. Generated by immunoSEQ multiplex PCR, the TCRdb table keeps only in-frame clones and is missing some. This table has tens of thousands of clones, 94% appearing once. Germline V lookup: CDR1 SGHVS, CDR2 FNYEAQ. This CDR3 region has 18 residues. With 4 bases clipped from V and 2 bases from J, the junction kept 15 bases outside the gene matches. The TCR comes from a female donor with multiple sclerosis, enrolled in a pregnancy study. This chain links TRBV7-6 with TRBJ2-7, with 9 positions matching TRBD1. Sequences were derived from peripheral blood, sampled in the third trimester of pregnancy. The CDR3 nucleotides are TGTGCCAGCAGCTCAAATGGACAGGGGAGTTCTAGTCCCTACGAGCAGTACTTC. The encoded protein is CASSSNGQGSSSPYEQYF. The full variable domain, completed using reference TRBV7-6 and TRBJ2-7, is GAGVSQSPRYKVTKRGQDVALRCDPISGHVSLYWYRQALGQGPEFLTYFNYEAQQDKSGLPNDRFSAERPEGSISTLTIQRTEQRDSAMYRCASSSNGQGSSSPYEQYFGPGTRLTVT.